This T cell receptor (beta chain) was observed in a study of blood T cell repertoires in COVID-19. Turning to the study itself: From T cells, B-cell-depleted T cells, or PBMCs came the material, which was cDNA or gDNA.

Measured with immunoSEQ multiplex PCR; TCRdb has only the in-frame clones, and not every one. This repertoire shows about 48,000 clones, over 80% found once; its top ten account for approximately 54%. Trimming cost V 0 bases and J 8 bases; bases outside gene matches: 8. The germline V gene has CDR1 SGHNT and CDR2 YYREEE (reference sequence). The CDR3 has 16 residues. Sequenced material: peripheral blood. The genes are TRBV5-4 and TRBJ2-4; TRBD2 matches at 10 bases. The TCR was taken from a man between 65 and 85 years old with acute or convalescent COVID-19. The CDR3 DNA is TGTGCCAGCAGCTTGGACTCACCCGGGACTAGCGACATTCAGTACTTC. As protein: CASSLDSPGTSDIQYF.